The next 32 T cell receptor beta chains were all read from a single sample in a study of CD4 T cells in relation to SARS-CoV-2 and coronaviruses. Their cognate antigens are unknown. CD4+ T cells from unexposed donors were obtained before the COVID-19 pandemic (2011-2018). After ten to eleven days of culture, CD4+ T cells were isolated. Libraries were prepared by immunoSEQ multiplex PCR; TCRdb keeps only in-frame clonotypes and omits some of them. This sample carries 24,000 or so clones, roughly four fifths of them seen once, and the ten largest clones take just over 20%. Sequencing used CD4+ T cells from PBMCs, cultured in vitro. These receptors came from a human donor in good health.

Written as DNA, the CDR3 is TGTGCCAGCAAGACTTCCTCGAACACCGGGGAGCTGTTTTTT. Amino acid sequence: CASKTSSNTGELFF. The chain employs TRBV9 and TRBJ2-2; D not resolved. Looked up from germline, CDR1 is SGDLS and CDR2 is YYNGEE. V shed 6 bases and J shed 0 bases, with 9 bases lying between them. The CDR3 has 14 amino acids.

The chain combines TRBV19 with TRBJ2-2, with D hard to call. The CDR3 loop spans 16 amino acids. Per the germline V gene, CDR1 is LNHDA and CDR2 is SQIVND (reference sequence). V lost 2 bases and J lost 2, with 12 bases in between. The CDR3: CASSIQSAPNTGELFF. As DNA, the CDR3 is TGTGCCAGTAGTATACAGTCCGCCCCTAACACCGGGGAGCTGTTTTTT.

V gene TRBV14 combines with J gene TRBJ1-4; D is perhaps TRBD1 (5 bases). Germline V gene sequence: CDR1 SGHDN, CDR2 FVKESK. The CDR3 is made up of 15 amino acids. V lost 4 bases to trimming and J lost 7 bases, with 16 bases between them. The CDR3 loop is CASSRFQGGGEKLFF. CDR3 nucleotide sequence: TGTGCCAGCAGCCGATTTCAGGGAGGAGGTGAAAAACTGTTTTTT.

The V and J genes are TRBV12-5 and TRBJ2-2; 8 bases map to TRBD1. Germline-derived CDR1 and CDR2 are LGHNT and FRNRAP. CDR3 length: 15 residues. V lost 2 bases and J lost 5; bases outside the gene matches: 4. CDR3 region: CASGLSRTGTGELFF. CDR3 coding DNA: TGTGCTAGTGGTTTGTCTAGGACAGGGACCGGGGAGCTGTTTTTT.

J is TRBJ2-7 and V is TRBV19; 7 positions agree with TRBD1. This CDR3 comprises 14 residues. V dropped 4 bases and J dropped 2; count of bases not matched to a gene: 5. The V gene's germline CDR1 is LNHDA and CDR2 SQIVND (reference sequence). Here the CDR3 reads CASSRTGVTYEQYF. DNA for the CDR3: TGTGCCAGTAGTAGAACAGGGGTCACCTACGAGCAGTACTTC.

The V and J genes are TRBV5-1 and TRBJ2-2; the D call may be TRBD1 or TRBD2 (5 bases each). The ends were cut back, 4 bases at V and 4 bases at J, with 14 bases in the middle. Germline-derived CDR1 and CDR2 are SGHRS and YFSETQ. The CDR3 is 15 amino acids. CDR3 coding DNA: TGCGCCAGCAGCGTTTCAGGGAGTGGCACCGGGGAGCTGTTTTTT. Translating it yields CASSVSGSGTGELFF.

J is TRBJ1-2 and V is TRBV19, with 11 bases lining up with TRBD1. The J segment lost 5 bases and the V segment lost 3 bases, leaving 5 bases of the junction unmatched. From germline, CDR1 is LNHDA and CDR2 SQIVND (reference sequence). The CDR3 loop spans 15 amino acids. CDR3 sequence reads: CASSIAGTGGYGYTF. CDR3 bases: TGTGCCAGTAGTATTGCTGGGACAGGGGGGTATGGCTACACCTTC.

The chain joins TRBV18 to TRBJ1-2, with 7 bases aligning to TRBD1. The V segment lost 3 bases and the J segment 0 bases; nucleotides outside the gene matches: 10. This CDR3 region has 17 residues. In germline, CDR1 is KGHSH, CDR2 LQKENI. Here the CDR3 DNA reads TGTGCCAGCTCACCCTTTGACAGGGCCGCTTCTAACTATGGCTACACCTTC. Translating gives CASSPFDRAASNYGYTF. Drawing the rest from reference TRBV18 and TRBJ1-2, the complete variable domain is NAGVMQNPRHLVRRRGQEARLRCSPMKGHSHVYWYRQLPEEGLKFMVYLQKENIIDESGMPKERFSAEFPKEGPSILRIQQVVRGDSAAYFCASSPFDRAASNYGYTFGSGTRLTVV.

This sequence joins TRBV29-1 and TRBJ2-7, with D possibly matching TRBD2 (6 bases). Trimming stripped 2 bases from V and 2 bases from J, with 16 bases between. The length of the CDR3 is 15 residues. Germline V CDR1 and CDR2: SQVTM, ANQGSEA. CDR3 sequence reads: CSVEKLGGGTYEQYF. For the CDR3, the DNA is TGCAGCGTTGAAAAGCTGGGGGGAGGTACCTACGAGCAGTACTTC.

The chain has TRBV5-1 and TRBJ2-3; the D gene is possibly TRBD2 (5 bases). Trimming shortened V by 0 bases and J by 0 bases, and 11 bases separated the two germline ends. This CDR3 comprises 16 residues. Germline V CDR1 and CDR2: SGHRS, YFSETQ. The CDR3 sequence is CASSLEGGPSTDTQYF. The CDR3 nucleotides are TGCGCCAGCAGCTTGGAAGGAGGCCCTAGCACAGATACGCAGTATTTT. Variable domain in full (rest from reference TRBV5-1 and TRBJ2-3): KAGVTQTPRYLIKTRGQQVTLSCSPISGHRSVSWYQQTPGQGLQFLFEYFSETQRNKGNFPGRFSGRQFSNSRSEMNVSTLELGDSALYLCASSLEGGPSTDTQYFGPGTRLTVL.

This clone came up a few times. The chain joins TRBV5-1 to TRBJ1-1, with 8 positions matching TRBD1. CDR1 and CDR2 (germline): SGHRS, YFSETQ. The junction had 11 bases not matched to a gene; V was cut back by 5 bases and J by 5 bases. The CDR3 length is 15 residues. CDR3 loop: CASSLAGQGETEAFF. CDR3 coding DNA: TGCGCCAGCAGTCTGGCCGGACAGGGAGAGACTGAAGCTTTCTTT.

Concerning this clone itself: One end of the junction is discordant with germline, which a read error may explain. The V and J genes are TRBV14 and TRBJ1-2; D unresolved. This CDR3 region has 14 residues. Germline-derived CDR1 and CDR2 are SGHDN and FVKESK. CDR3 sequence: CASSQVAGGHGYTF. The DNA of the CDR3 is TGTGCCAGCAGCCAAGTGGCAGGAGGGCATGGCTATACCTTC.

This chain's CDR3 is CASSAWGTHTIYF. CDR3 DNA sequence: TGTGCCAGCAGTGCGTGGGGAACTCACACCATATATTTT. J is TRBJ1-3 and V is TRBV25-1; no reliable D call. Germline V gene sequence: CDR1 MGHDK, CDR2 SYGVNS. V was pared by 4 bases and J by 8 bases, with 12 bases between. The CDR3 length is 13 residues.

A few counts support this clone. This chain links TRBV7-2 with TRBJ2-2; no clear D gene. CDR1 is SGHTA and CDR2 is FQGNSA in the germline V gene. This CDR3 contains 16 residues. The V and J ends lost 1 base and 1 base respectively, with 10 bases between them. CDR3 loop: CASSLVGPRNTGELFF. The CDR3 DNA reads TGTGCCAGCAGCTTAGTTGGGCCCCGGAACACCGGGGAGCTGTTTTTT. The full variable domain, completed using reference TRBV7-2 and TRBJ2-2, is GAGVSQSPSNKVTEKGKDVELRCDPISGHTALYWYRQSLGQGLEFLIYFQGNSAPDKSGLPSDRFSAERTGGSVSTLTIQRTQQEDSAVYLCASSLVGPRNTGELFFGEGSRLTVL.

The chain joins TRBV4-1 to TRBJ1-3; D call uncertain. The V and J ends lost 2 bases and 1 base respectively, with 9 bases between them. There are 15 residues in the CDR3. Germline V lookup: CDR1 MGHRA, CDR2 YSYEKL. In DNA form, the CDR3 reads TGCGCCAGCAGCCAAACTATTGGATCTGGAAACACCATATATTTT. It specifies CASSQTIGSGNTIYF.

This chain connects TRBV6-2 or TRBV6-3 to TRBJ2-3; D ambiguous. In germline, CDR1 is MNHEY, CDR2 SVGEGT. Trimming took 0 bases from V and 0 from J, leaving 7 bases between them. The CDR3 covers 15 residues. The CDR3 nucleotides read TGTGCCAGCAGTTACTCGACGGAGAGCACAGATACGCAGTATTTT. This sequence encodes CASSYSTESTDTQYF.

This clone was observed a handful of times. The V gene is TRBV5-4, the J gene TRBJ1-1; 7 nucleotides align to TRBD1. V shed 0 bases, J shed 8 bases, and the junction held 4 bases outside the gene matches. Per germline, CDR1 SGHNT and CDR2 YYREEE (reference sequence). This CDR3 spans 13 amino acids. In DNA, the CDR3 is TGTGCCAGCAGCTTGGGCTTGGACAGGGAAGCTTTCTTT. Translating gives CASSLGLDREAFF.

The chain employs TRBV11-3 and TRBJ2-1, with D possibly called TRBD1 or TRBD2 (5 bases each). This CDR3 contains 15 residues. Germline CDR1 reads SGHNT; CDR2 reads YENEEA. V lost 4 bases and J 8 bases, leaving 18 bases between the germline ends. The CDR3 DNA reads as TGTGCCAGCAGCTCCCGGGACCAGACCCCCCATGAGCAGTTCTTC. Translated, it gives CASSSRDQTPHEQFF.

CDR3 DNA: TGTGCCAGCGGAACCACAGATACGCAGTATTTT. Translation gives CASGTTDTQYF. The chain is built from TRBV7-2 and TRBJ2-3; D remains unclear. The CDR3 is 11 amino acids. V was clipped by 8 bases and J by 2 bases, with 5 bases between them. Germline values: CDR1 SGHTA, CDR2 FQGNSA.

This clone was detected once. V gene TRBV6-5 combines with J gene TRBJ2-7, with TRBD1 matching 11 bases. Germline CDR1 and CDR2: MNHEY and SVGAGI. Trimming at V came to 7 bases and at J to 7 bases, leaving 9 bases not matched to a gene. The CDR3 has 14 amino acids. The CDR3 reads CASTTGTGGREQYF. CDR3 bases: TGTGCCAGCACCACCGGGACAGGGGGTAGGGAGCAGTACTTC.

The CDR3 coding sequence is TGTGCCAGCAGCTTGGAAGGGGGTACGAACACCGGGGAGCTGTTTTTT. Translated, it gives CASSLEGGTNTGELFF. The chain is built from TRBV5-5 and TRBJ2-2; TRBD1 might be the D (6 bases). The CDR3 length is 16 residues. V gave up 0 bases and J gave up 0 bases, with 9 bases separating them. CDR1 SGHKS and CDR2 YYEKEE come from the germline V gene (reference sequence). The whole variable domain, remainder taken from reference TRBV5-5 and TRBJ2-2, is DAGVTQSPTHLIKTRGQQVTLRCSPISGHKSVSWYQQVLGQGPQFIFQYYEKEERGRGNFPDRFSARQFPNYSSELNVNALLLGDSALYLCASSLEGGTNTGELFFGEGSRLTVL.

This clone was seen a handful of times. The V and J genes are TRBV4-1 and TRBJ1-3; 7 nucleotides align to TRBD1. CDR1 is MGHRA, CDR2 YSYEKL, per germline. The CDR3 loop spans 18 amino acids. J was trimmed by 2 bases and V by 0 bases; bases with no gene match: 10. CDR3: CASSQEAMAGGTGNTIYF. The CDR3, as DNA: TGCGCCAGCAGCCAAGAAGCGATGGCAGGGGGAACTGGAAACACCATATATTTT.

J is TRBJ1-1 and V is TRBV27, with D possibly matching TRBD1 (5 bases). The CDR3 sequence is 13 residues long. Germline V gene lookup returns CDR1 MNHEY and CDR2 SMNVEV (reference sequence). Trimming took 6 bases from V and 5 from J, leaving 13 bases between them. The CDR3 is CASRRSGGTEAFF. CDR3 bases: TGTGCCAGCAGGAGAAGCGGGGGGACTGAAGCTTTCTTT.

The chain uses TRBV4-3 and TRBJ2-5; 9 bases match TRBD2. Germline CDR1 and CDR2: LGHNA and YSLEER. The CDR3 is 17 amino acids. The ends lost 0 bases at V and 4 bases at J; junction bases unmatched: 9. Written as DNA, the CDR3 is TGCGCCAGCAGCCAAGAATGGGTGACTAGCGGCCCAGAGACCCAGTACTTC. Encoded protein: CASSQEWVTSGPETQYF.

The rearrangement joins TRBV25-1 to TRBJ2-5; perhaps TRBD2 as D (6 bases). The CDR3 contains 13 residues. Germline CDR1 is MGHDK and CDR2 is SYGVNS. V was clipped by 3 bases and J by 5 bases, with 10 bases between them. The CDR3 bases are TGTGCCAGCAGTGATGGAGGGTGGGAGACCCAGTACTTC. It encodes CASSDGGWETQYF.

By proportion, this clone is medium-sized. V usage is TRBV19 and J usage is TRBJ1-1; D perhaps matches TRBD1 (5 bases). CDR1 and CDR2 from the germline V gene are LNHDA and SQIVND (reference sequence). V was clipped by 3 bases and J by 8 bases, with 13 bases between them. CDR3 length: 13 residues. The DNA for the CDR3 is TGTGCCAGTAGTATCGTTGGGGCGCAGGAAGCTTTCTTT. Amino acids: CASSIVGAQEAFF. Combining the CDR3 with reference TRBV19 and TRBJ1-1 gives the whole variable domain DGGITQSPKYLFRKEGQNVTLSCEQNLNHDAMYWYRQDPGQGLRLIYYSQIVNDFQKGDIAEGYSVSREKKESFPLTVTSAQKNPTAFYLCASSIVGAQEAFFGQGTRLTVV.

The V gene is TRBV12-2, the J gene TRBJ1-6. TRBV12-2 counts as a pseudogene. The CDR3 contains 13 residues. The chain's CDR3 is CASRSGHNSPLHF. In nucleotides, the CDR3 is TGTGCAAGTCGCTCGGGACATAATTCACCCCTCCACTTT.

This clone turned up a few times. The chain recombines TRBV5-4 with TRBJ1-3, with TRBD1 identical over 10 bases. Germline trimming cut 1 base from V and 2 bases from J; bases unmatched to any gene: 9. This CDR3 has 18 residues. The V gene's germline CDR1 is SGHNT and CDR2 YYREEE (reference sequence). CDR3 region: CASSLSGRTGGTGNTIYF. The CDR3 DNA is TGTGCCAGCAGCTTGAGTGGACGGACAGGGGGAACTGGAAACACCATATATTTT.

This clone was seen a single time. The J gene is TRBJ2-7, the V gene TRBV11-2, with D unresolved. The V gene's germline CDR1 is SGHAT and CDR2 FQNNGV. CDR3 size: 14 residues. V lost 1 base and J lost 3, with 10 bases in between. CDR3 protein: CASSLARHSYEQYF. Written as DNA, the CDR3 is TGTGCCAGCAGCTTAGCACGACACAGCTACGAGCAGTACTTC.

The chain carries TRBV29-1 and TRBJ1-1, with 8 bases identical to TRBD1. Germline trimming cut 2 bases from V and 5 bases from J; bases unmatched to any gene: 4. Germline V gene sequence: CDR1 SQVTM, CDR2 ANQGSEA. The CDR3 totals 13 residues. The CDR3 sequence is CSVEKTGGTEAFF. DNA of the CDR3: TGCAGCGTTGAAAAAACAGGGGGGACTGAAGCTTTCTTT.

The chain is built from TRBV19 and TRBJ2-6; possibly TRBD2 for D (5 bases). The CDR3 has 16 residues. Germline values: CDR1 LNHDA, CDR2 SQIVND (reference sequence). The V gene lost 2 bases and the J gene lost 0 bases, with 8 bases spanning the gap. This CDR3 reads CASSIRGSSGANVLTF. CDR3 DNA sequence: TGTGCCAGTAGTATACGAGGGAGCTCTGGGGCCAACGTCCTGACTTTC.

This clone was found once. V and J are TRBV28 and TRBJ2-1; tentative D call: TRBD2 (5 bases). Deletions cut 6 bases from V and 9 bases from J, with 18 bases between. The CDR3 runs to 14 residues. Germline lookup yields CDR1 MDHEN and CDR2 SYDVKM. The CDR3 spells CASSRRGNIGEQFF. CDR3 bases: TGTGCCAGCAGCCGCCGAGGGAACATCGGTGAGCAGTTCTTC.